The rows below give T cell receptor beta chains drawn from one sample of a study of blood T cell repertoires in COVID-19. TCRdb's table, derived via immunoSEQ multiplex PCR, lists solely in-frame clones and lacks some. The sample contains around 230,000 clones, around 90% of which appear only once. Sequencing was performed on PBMCs or T cells enriched from blood (not recorded which). Receptor source: a man younger than 30 with acute COVID-19. The CDR3 runs from the conserved cysteine through the conserved F or W.

v_call	j_call	cdr3_length	cdr3_aa
TRBV21-1	TRBJ1-1	14	CASSIGAMNTEAFF
TRBV25-1	TRBJ2-3	17	CASSPSSGIETADTQYF
TRBV5-1	TRBJ2-7	12	CASSLGNGEQYF
TRBV29-1	TRBJ2-1	15	CSVAPRLAVDNEQFF
TRBV7-9	TRBJ2-7	13	CASSFKGVYEQYF
TRBV10-3	TRBJ2-1	17	CAIMDRTTSGSSNEQFF
TRBV2	TRBJ2-3	14	CASSVWEPGDTQYF
TRBV4-1	TRBJ2-7	15	CASSQDWPRRDEQYF
TRBV19	TRBJ1-1	12	CASSNQDTEAFF
TRBV11-3	TRBJ2-7	17	CASSLPSFRGSSYEQYF
TRBV3-1/TRBV3-2	TRBJ2-1	15	CASSQEAGAYNEQFF
TRBV28	TRBJ2-7	14	CASNVPLSSYEQYF
TRBV6-1	TRBJ1-5	14	CASSEGQGGQPQHF
TRBV23-1	TRBJ1-5	18	CASSLTNSTGGYNQPQHF
TRBV6-6	TRBJ1-5	14	CASRNGQGNQPQHF
TRBV27	TRBJ1-4	15	CASSPRTGANEKLFF
TRBV11-3	TRBJ1-2	9	CASSSHFSF
TRBV10-3	TRBJ2-6	17	CAICGGTGKDGANVLTF
TRBV30	TRBJ1-1	12	CAGTRRRGEAFF
TRBV7-9	TRBJ1-5	18	CASSFGGQGGNSNQPQHF
TRBV7-9	TRBJ2-7	16	CASSWLAGGPESSRHF
TRBV12-5	TRBJ2-1	17	CASGLILAGGPINEQFF
TRBV19	TRBJ2-3	14	CASAPGQGPDTQYF
TRBV2	TRBJ2-5	12	CASSGQGETQYF
TRBV7-3	TRBJ2-3	13	CASSLTRGDTQYF
TRBV5-6	TRBJ1-5	13	CASSWGGNQPQHF
TRBV10-1	TRBJ1-3	14	CASPIGNSGNTIYF
TRBV6-2/TRBV6-3	TRBJ1-2	15	CASSRQDLANYGYTF
TRBV20-1	TRBJ2-7	13	CSASVQGFYEQYF
TRBV28	TRBJ2-3	16	CASSKPHRGHGDTQYF
TRBV21-1	TRBJ2-7	18	CASSHPKRLAGESYEQYF
TRBV11-2	TRBJ2-3	14	CASSLRSRADTQYF
TRBV30	TRBJ1-4	15	CAWSVMLRGPEKLFF
TRBV9	TRBJ1-2	13	CASSVDGGGGYTF
TRBV12-5	TRBJ2-7	15	CASSNGGRGIYEQYF
TRBV27	TRBJ2-5	16	CASRRSGLAGEETQYF